These T cell receptor beta chains were read from a single sample in a study of blood T cell repertoires in COVID-19. Method: immunoSEQ multiplex PCR; TCRdb's copy keeps in-frame clones and lacks some. The sample holds 150,000 to 200,000 clones; approximately 88% are singletons and the top ten take about 7%. Sequencing was done on a sample of peripheral blood. These receptors were collected from a woman aged 40 to 50 with COVID-19, enrolled during active disease. CDR3s include the opening cysteine and the closing phenylalanine or tryptophan. The D gene is left open where the match is weak. Clone size is stated in some rows and not others, as once, few, many or a class when expanded.

once TRBJ2-2 17 NA TRBV5-1 TGCGCCAGCAGCTTGGCCTCAGGGGCTTCGAACACCGGGGAGCTGTTTTTT CASSLASGASNTGELFF
NA TRBJ1-6 15 TRBD1 TRBV7-3 TGTGCCAGCAGCCCCCGGGGGACAGTGGGGTCACCCCTCCACTTT CASSPRGTVGSPLHF
NA TRBJ1-5 14 NA TRBV6-5 TGTGCCAGCACCCAGGGTCGGGGCAATCAGCCCCAGCATTTT CASTQGRGNQPQHF
NA TRBJ1-5 17 NA TRBV28 TGTGCCAGCAGCTACGAGAGAGCAGGGGTTAGCAATCAGCCCCAGCATTTT CASSYERAGVSNQPQHF
NA TRBJ1-1 14 TRBD1 TRBV27 TGTGCCAGCAGTTTAGACAGGGTGAACACTGAAGCTTTCTTT CASSLDRVNTEAFF
few TRBJ1-2 13 NA TRBV5-1 TGCGCCAGCAGCTTGGAACCTTCCCAGGGCTACACCTTC CASSLEPSQGYTF
NA TRBJ1-2 15 NA TRBV6-5 TGTGCCAGCAGTTGCCGCAGGGGTTCTAACTATGGCTACACCTTC CASSCRRGSNYGYTF
NA TRBJ2-5 15 NA TRBV7-2 TGTGCCAGCAGCTCTGAGGGACTCAAACCAGAGACCCAGTACTTC CASSSEGLKPETQYF
NA TRBJ1-2 14 NA TRBV4-2 TGTGCCAGCAGCCAAGATAAACGACAGCATGGCTACACCTTC CASSQDKRQHGYTF
NA TRBJ1-4 15 NA TRBV5-1 TGCGCCAGCAGCTCGAGTGGGGGCCGGGAAGAAAAACTGTTTTTT CASSSSGGREEKLFF
NA TRBJ1-4 12 NA TRBV6-5 TGTGCCAGCAGCTCCCGAGGTGAAAAACTGTTTTTT CASSSRGEKLFF
NA TRBJ1-1 13 NA TRBV7-5 TGTGTCAGAAGCTTAGAGGGGGGGCCCGAAGCTTTCTTT CVRSLEGGPEAFF
once TRBJ2-3 15 TRBD2 TRBV9 TGTGCCAGCGCGGGGGGTGGTTTTGTCACAGATACGCAGTATTTT CASAGGGFVTDTQYF
NA TRBJ2-1 16 TRBD2 TRBV18 TGTGCCAGCTCACCACCGAGCGGGAGGTTCTACAATGAGCAGTTCTTC CASSPPSGRFYNEQFF
NA TRBJ1-2 16 NA TRBV19 TGTGCCAGTAGTATAACGACAGCGAATACTAACTATGGCTACACCTTC CASSITTANTNYGYTF
NA TRBJ2-6 21 TRBD2 TRBV18 TGTGCCAGCTCACCAGGGGGATTCCCTAGCGGGAACTCCTCTGGGGCCAACGTCCTGACTTTC CASSPGGFPSGNSSGANVLTF
NA TRBJ2-2 15 TRBD2 TRBV7-2 TGTGCCAGCAGCCCGGGGGGGCTAGACACCGGGGAGCTGTTTTTT CASSPGGLDTGELFF
NA TRBJ2-7 16 TRBD2 TRBV7-3 TGTGCCAGCAGCCCCCCCGGGGGGGTTGGGCTCTACGAGCAGTACTTC CASSPPGGVGLYEQYF
NA TRBJ2-7 13 TRBD1 TRBV12-3/TRBV12-4 TGTGCCAGCAGCCCAGACAGGGCCCACGAGCAGTACTTC CASSPDRAHEQYF
few TRBJ2-2 15 NA TRBV5-1 TGCGCCAGCAGCTTGATTGGGGGGAGCACCGGGGAGCTGTTTTTT CASSLIGGSTGELFF
NA TRBJ2-2 17 TRBD2 TRBV18 TGTGCCAGCTCACCACCGGGACTAGCGGGAAGCACCGGGGAGCTGTTTTTT CASSPPGLAGSTGELFF
NA TRBJ1-2 16 NA TRBV9 TGTGCCAGCAGCGTAGTCAGGTACAGGGACCTCTATGGCTACACCTTC CASSVVRYRDLYGYTF
NA TRBJ1-4 15 NA TRBV10-1 TGCGCCAGCAGTGATCAACAGGGTTGGGATGAAAAACTGTTTTTT CASSDQQGWDEKLFF
many TRBJ1-3 14 NA TRBV10-2 TGCGCCAGCAGTGTCGGGGGGGCAGGAAACACCATATATTTT CASSVGGAGNTIYF
NA TRBJ2-7 15 TRBD1 TRBV6-5 TGTGCCAGCAGATTGAACCGGGACAGGGTCCACGAGCAGTACTTC CASRLNRDRVHEQYF
NA TRBJ1-6 16 NA TRBV6-1 TGTGCCAGCAGTGAAATAGTCGGAGACCTAAATTCACCCCTCCACTTT CASSEIVGDLNSPLHF
NA TRBJ1-4 15 NA TRBV28 TGTGCCAGCAGTTTAGGGGGCAGGGGTAATGAAAAACTGTTTTTT CASSLGGRGNEKLFF
NA TRBJ2-2 20 TRBD2 TRBV5-1 TGCGCCAGCAGCTTGGCGGCTAGCGGGAGCCCGATAAAGAACACCGGGGAGCTGTTTTTT CASSLAASGSPIKNTGELFF
NA TRBJ1-1 13 NA TRBV19 TGTGCCAGTAGTATAAAGAGGTCGGCTGAAGCTTTCTTT CASSIKRSAEAFF
NA TRBJ2-5 11 NA TRBV24-1 TGTGCCACCCTCGGGGAAGAGACCCAGTACTTC CATLGEETQYF